This TCR beta chain originates from a study of control samples from healthy donors and cancer patients. Data came from immunoSEQ multiplex PCR; TCRdb stores just in-frame clones and leaves some out. The sample includes approximately 69,000 clones, approximately 89% of them seen just once. The V and J ends lost 3 bases and 5 bases respectively, with 15 bases between them. Germline assignment: CDR1 SGHRS and CDR2 YFSETQ. This CDR3 has 15 amino acids. Sequenced sample: PBMCs. This receptor was identified in a man aged 55 to 70 with colorectal cancer. The chain couples TRBV5-1 to TRBJ2-1; D may be TRBD1 or TRBD2 (6 bases each). CDR3 bases: TGCGCCAGCAGCTCGGACGGGGGCCCTCACAATGAGCAGTTCTTC. It translates to CASSSDGGPHNEQFF.